These 6 T cell receptor beta chains originate from one sample sequenced in a study of regulatory T cells in long-lasting Graves disease. Sample time point: persistent/refractory GD, antithyroid drugs over 5 years with positive TRAb. PBMC RNA was the source of the TCR library. With iRepertoire HTBI primers and Arm-PCR of CDR3 regions, TCR beta libraries were built. Each CDR3 protein is one row after TCRdb ran MiXCR on the multiplex PCR reads. This sample has approximately 690,000 distinct CDR3 sequences, with approximately 29% found just once. The material sequenced was peripheral blood mononuclear cells (PBMCs), taken when the disease was refractory, from a patient treated with antithyroid drugs. These receptors were collected from a female donor with Graves disease.

The chain recombines TRBV14 with TRBJ2-3; TRBD2 agrees at 7 bases. Losses at the gene ends were 4 bases for V and 0 bases for J; bases not matched to a gene: 1. The germline CDR1 and CDR2 sequences are SGHDN and FVKESK. The CDR3 totals 14 residues. This CDR3 is CASSRDYSTDTQYF. DNA for the CDR3: TGTGCCAGCAGCCGGGACTACAGCACAGATACGCAGTATTTT.

The chain joins TRBV7-3 to TRBJ2-3, with 8 bases fitting TRBD2. The CDR3 spans 15 residues. The trim removed 4 bases at V and 4 bases at J, leaving 7 bases unmatched. Germline V gives CDR1 SGHTA, CDR2 FQGTGA. The CDR3 DNA reads as TGTGCCAGCAGCTCTCCAGCGGGAGTATCAGATACGCAGTATTTT. Translated: CASSSPAGVSDTQYF.

This clonotype was recorded a few times. The chain is built from TRBV12-3 or TRBV12-4 and TRBJ1-1; the D is unclear. Trimming took 7 bases from V and 0 from J, leaving 15 bases between them. There are 15 residues in the CDR3. This chain's CDR3 is CASTSDGSMNTEAFF. The CDR3 DNA follows: TGTGCCAGCACCTCGGACGGATCCATGAACACTGAAGCTTTCTTT.

The J gene is TRBJ1-4, the V gene TRBV13; D possibly corresponds to TRBD1 (6 bases). Germline V gene sequence: CDR1 PRHDT, CDR2 FYEKMQ (reference sequence). V shed 5 bases and J shed 6 bases, with 19 bases lying between them. The CDR3 consists of 16 residues. Here the CDR3 reads CASSPHSRDIDEKLFF. The CDR3 DNA is TGTGCCAGCAGCCCCCATTCCCGGGACATCGATGAAAAACTGTTTTTT.

This clonotype was counted once. The junction differs from germline at one of its ends, possibly a read error. The chain links TRBV19 to TRBJ1-5; unclear D gene. Germline CDR1 is LNHDA and CDR2 is SQIVND (reference sequence). The length of the CDR3 is 14 residues. The CDR3 DNA reads as TGTGCCAGTAGTATAGTTTTGGGAAATCAGCACCAGCATTTT. This codes for CASSIVLGNQHQHF.

This clonotype was observed a few times. The gene calls are TRBV7-3 and TRBJ1-5; 10 nucleotides align to TRBD1. CDR1 SGHTA and CDR2 FQGTGA come from the germline V gene. This CDR3 has 16 residues. J was trimmed by 3 bases and V by 5 bases; bases with no gene match: 7. This chain's CDR3 is CASSRTGTGDNQPQHF. CDR3 bases: TGTGCCAGCAGCCGAACCGGGACAGGGGACAATCAGCCCCAGCATTTT. Together with reference TRBV7-3 and TRBJ1-5, the CDR3 gives the full variable domain: GAGVSQTPSNKVTEKGKYVELRCDPISGHTALYWYRQSLGQGPEFLIYFQGTGAADDSGLPNDRFFAVRPEGSVSTLKIQRTERGDSAVYLCASSRTGTGDNQPQHFGDGTRLSIL.